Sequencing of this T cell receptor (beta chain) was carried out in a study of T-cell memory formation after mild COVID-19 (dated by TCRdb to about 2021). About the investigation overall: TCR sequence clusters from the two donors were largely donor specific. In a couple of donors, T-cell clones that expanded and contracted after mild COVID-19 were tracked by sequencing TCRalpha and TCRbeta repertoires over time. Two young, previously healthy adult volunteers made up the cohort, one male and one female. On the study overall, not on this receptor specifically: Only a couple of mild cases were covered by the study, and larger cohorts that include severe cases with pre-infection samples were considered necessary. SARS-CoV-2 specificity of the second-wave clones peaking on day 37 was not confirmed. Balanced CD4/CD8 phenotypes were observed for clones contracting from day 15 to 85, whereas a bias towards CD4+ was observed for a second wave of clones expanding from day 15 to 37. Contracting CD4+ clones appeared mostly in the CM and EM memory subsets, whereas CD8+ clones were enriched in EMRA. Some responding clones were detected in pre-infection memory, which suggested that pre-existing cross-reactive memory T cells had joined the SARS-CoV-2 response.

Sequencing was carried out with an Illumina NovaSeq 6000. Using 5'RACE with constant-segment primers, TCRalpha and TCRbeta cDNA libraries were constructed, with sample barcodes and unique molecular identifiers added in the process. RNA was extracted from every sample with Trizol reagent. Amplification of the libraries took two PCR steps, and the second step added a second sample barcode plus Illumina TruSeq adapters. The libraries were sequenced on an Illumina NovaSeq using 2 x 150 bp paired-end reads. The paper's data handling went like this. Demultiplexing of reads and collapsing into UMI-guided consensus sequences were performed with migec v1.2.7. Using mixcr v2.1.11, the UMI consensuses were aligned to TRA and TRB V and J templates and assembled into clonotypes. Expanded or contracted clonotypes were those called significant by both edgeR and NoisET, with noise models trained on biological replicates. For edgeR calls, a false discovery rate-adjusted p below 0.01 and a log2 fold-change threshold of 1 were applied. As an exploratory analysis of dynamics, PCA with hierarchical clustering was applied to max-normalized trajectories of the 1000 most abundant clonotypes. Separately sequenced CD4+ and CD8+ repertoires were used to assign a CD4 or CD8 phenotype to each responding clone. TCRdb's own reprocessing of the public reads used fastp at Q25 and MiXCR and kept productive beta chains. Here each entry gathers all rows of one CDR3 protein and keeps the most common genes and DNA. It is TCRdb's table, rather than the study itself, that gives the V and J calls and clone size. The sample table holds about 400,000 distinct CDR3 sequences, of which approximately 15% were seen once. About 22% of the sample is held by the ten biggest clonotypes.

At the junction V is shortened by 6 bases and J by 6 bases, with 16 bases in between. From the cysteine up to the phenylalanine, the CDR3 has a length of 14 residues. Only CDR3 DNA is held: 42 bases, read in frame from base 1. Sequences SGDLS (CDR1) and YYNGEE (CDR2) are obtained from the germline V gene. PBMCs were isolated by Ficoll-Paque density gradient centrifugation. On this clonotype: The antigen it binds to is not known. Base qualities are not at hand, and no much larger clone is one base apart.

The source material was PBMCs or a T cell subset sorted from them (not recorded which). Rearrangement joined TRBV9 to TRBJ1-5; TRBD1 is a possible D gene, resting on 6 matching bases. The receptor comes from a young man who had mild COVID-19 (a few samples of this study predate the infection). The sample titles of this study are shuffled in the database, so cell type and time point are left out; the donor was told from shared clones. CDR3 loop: CASIEYGTSQPQHF. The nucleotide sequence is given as TGTGCCAGCATCGAGTATGGGACATCTCAGCCCCAGCATTTT.